This entry lists 24 T cell receptor beta chains sequenced from one sample in a study of T-cell reconstitution after alpha-beta-depleted transplantation in children. The TCRbeta library was prepared with unique molecular identifiers. A single record per CDR3 protein comes from TCRdb applying MiXCR to the PCR reads. The sample comprises hundreds of thousands of distinct CDR3 sequences, approximately 8.9% of which are singletons, and less than 8% rests with the top ten. The specimen comprised PBMCs, mostly from graft donor cells, sampled 180 days after TCRalphabeta/CD19-depleted stem cell transplant. All receptors derive from a male patient younger than 18 who had a stem cell transplant for acute lymphoblastic leukemia, so the T cells may come from the graft donor.

This clonotype was detected ten times or more. V is TRBV25-1 and J is TRBJ2-5; the D is unclear. V dropped 6 bases and J dropped 4 bases, with 6 bases sitting between them. CDR1 is MGHDK, CDR2 SYGVNS, per germline. The CDR3 covers 11 residues. DNA for the CDR3: TGTGCCAGCAGGGAGTTAGAGACCCAGTACTTC. This gives the protein CASRELETQYF.

The chain combines TRBV14 with TRBJ2-1, with D perhaps assigned TRBD1 or TRBD2 (5 bases each). The CDR3 is made up of 16 amino acids. The germline V and J ends were trimmed by 0 bases and 3 bases, with 12 bases remaining between them. CDR1 and CDR2 from the germline V gene are SGHDN and FVKESK. CDR3 DNA: TGTGCCAGCAGCCAAGATCGGGACGAAGGCTACAATGAGCAGTTCTTC. Translation: CASSQDRDEGYNEQFF.

This clonotype was counted ten times or more. The chain joins TRBV12-3 or TRBV12-4 to TRBJ2-1; TRBD2 matches at 9 bases. The junction had 7 bases not matched to a gene; V was cut back by 2 bases and J by 5 bases. This CDR3 is 16 amino acids long. Here the CDR3 DNA reads TGTGCCAGCAGTTTAATGGCGGGGGGGCTCAACAATGAGCAGTTCTTC. Its translation is CASSLMAGGLNNEQFF.

The table lists this clonotype with many counts. The chain employs TRBV27 and TRBJ2-3; 8 bases agree with TRBD1. The CDR3 has 16 residues. Germline trimming cut 7 bases from V and 4 bases from J; bases unmatched to any gene: 13. Per the germline V gene, CDR1 is MNHEY and CDR2 is SMNVEV (reference sequence). DNA of the CDR3: TGTGCCAGCACTACTTTACCGGGACAGGCATCAGATACGCAGTATTTT. Translation gives CASTTLPGQASDTQYF.

In its sample, this clonotype was seen many times. The chain uses TRBV28 and TRBJ2-7, with D tentatively TRBD1 or TRBD2 (5 bases each). V lost 5 bases and J 5 bases, leaving 10 bases between the germline ends. Looked up from germline, CDR1 is MDHEN and CDR2 is SYDVKM. The CDR3 extends over 12 amino acids. In DNA form, the CDR3 reads TGTGCCAGCAGTCCGCTGGGACACGAGCAGTACTTC. It is translated as CASSPLGHEQYF.

This clonotype was observed many times. The CDR3 bases are TGCGCCAGCAGCTTGCTTGCCGGGGAGCTGTTTTTT. This encodes CASSLLAGELFF. The V gene is TRBV5-1, the J gene TRBJ2-2; D unclear. Germline V lookup: CDR1 SGHRS, CDR2 YFSETQ. This CDR3 region has 12 residues. V dropped 1 base and J dropped 6 bases, with 4 bases sitting between them.

This clonotype was detected many times. The chain couples TRBV27 to TRBJ2-2; 7 positions agree with TRBD2. V shed 4 bases and J 1 base; nucleotides not matched to a gene: 6. The CDR3 spans 16 residues. Per germline, CDR1 MNHEY and CDR2 SMNVEV (reference sequence). CDR3 amino acids: CASSSLERGNTGELFF. In nucleotides, the CDR3 is TGTGCCAGCAGTTCCCTTGAGCGGGGGAACACCGGGGAGCTGTTTTTT.

At least ten counts were recorded for this clonotype. This chain uses TRBV9 with TRBJ2-7, with 11 bases aligning to TRBD2. The CDR3 is 14 residues long. V shed 4 bases, J shed 2 bases, and the junction held 2 bases outside the gene matches. CDR1 is SGDLS, CDR2 YYNGEE, per germline. The CDR3 reads CASSQTSGTYEQYF. CDR3 coding DNA: TGTGCCAGCAGCCAGACTAGCGGGACCTACGAGCAGTACTTC.

The sample holds many counts of this clonotype. V usage is TRBV4-1 and J usage is TRBJ2-1, with 7 bases matching TRBD1. The CDR3 totals 17 residues. V was clipped by 0 bases and J by 0 bases; unmatched bases: 5. Germline values: CDR1 MGHRA, CDR2 YSYEKL. Here the CDR3 DNA reads TGCGCCAGCAGCCAAGATACGGGACAGCTCTCCTACAATGAGCAGTTCTTC. Residues: CASSQDTGQLSYNEQFF.

There are many counts of this clonotype. This chain uses TRBV7-3 with TRBJ2-1; TRBD2 agrees at 7 bases. CDR1 and CDR2 from the germline V gene are SGHTA and FQGTGA. J gave up 7 bases and V 2 bases, and 2 bases lay outside the gene matches. The CDR3 contains 13 residues. CDR3 sequence (DNA): TGTGCCAGCAGCTTATACGGGGGGAATGAGCAGTTCTTC. It codes for CASSLYGGNEQFF.

In this sample, this clonotype turned up many times. The genes are TRBV25-1 and TRBJ1-6; possibly TRBD1 for D (5 bases). V was shortened by 6 bases and J by 8 bases, with 11 bases between the two germline ends. The CDR3 totals 13 residues. Per germline, CDR1 MGHDK and CDR2 SYGVNS. The CDR3 bases are TGTGCCAGCAGGGACAAGGAATATTCACCCCTCCACTTT. This sequence encodes CASRDKEYSPLHF. Full variable domain (rest looked up from reference TRBV25-1 and TRBJ1-6): EADIYQTPRYLVIGTGKKITLECSQTMGHDKMYWYQQDPGMELHLIHYSYGVNSTEKGDLSSESTVSRIRTEHFPLTLESARPSHTSQYLCASRDKEYSPLHFGNGTRLTVT.

As regards this clonotype: A read error is possible here, since a much larger clone lies one base away. The chain employs TRBV20-1 and TRBJ2-7; 9 bases line up with TRBD1. The CDR3 length is 16 residues. Germline CDR1 and CDR2: DFQATT and SNEGSKA (reference sequence). Here the CDR3 reads CSARDVTRDRANDQYF. For the CDR3, the DNA is TGCAGTGCTAGAGATGTAACAAGGGACAGGGCCAACGACCAGTACTTC.

This clonotype was observed many times. This chain connects TRBV2 to TRBJ2-3; 7 bases are shared with TRBD2. The CDR3 consists of 16 residues. Unmatched junction bases numbered 9, after V lost 2 bases and J lost 4 bases. CDR1 and CDR2 from the germline V gene are SNHLY and FYNNEI. The CDR3 DNA is TGTGCCAGCAGTGAAATGGTGGGAGGGCCAGCAGATACGCAGTATTTT. Its protein is CASSEMVGGPADTQYF.

This clonotype was seen repeatedly, ten times or more. V gene TRBV7-9 combines with J gene TRBJ2-4, with D unresolved. The V end lost 5 bases, the J end lost 1 base, and 9 bases lay between the germline ends. The CDR3 sequence is 14 residues long. Germline CDR1 SEHNR, CDR2 FQNEAQ (reference sequence). The CDR3 is CASSLRWAKNIQYF. CDR3 sequence (DNA): TGTGCCAGCAGCCTTAGATGGGCCAAAAACATTCAGTACTTC. The full variable domain, rest sourced from reference TRBV7-9 and TRBJ2-4, is DTGVSQNPRHKITKRGQNVTFRCDPISEHNRLYWYRQTLGQGPEFLTYFQNEAQLEKSRLLSDRFSAERPKGSFSTLEIQRTEQGDSAMYLCASSLRWAKNIQYFGAGTRLSVL.

This clonotype was observed many times. The chain has TRBV5-1 and TRBJ2-2; D is perhaps TRBD2 (5 bases). The CDR3 is 18 amino acids. Trimming shortened V by 1 base and J by 0 bases, and 16 bases separated the two germline ends. CDR1 is SGHRS, CDR2 YFSETQ, per germline. The CDR3 here is CASSLIGAGGPNTGELFF. The CDR3 nucleotides read TGCGCCAGCAGCTTGATCGGCGCCGGCGGGCCGAACACCGGGGAGCTGTTTTTT.

In its sample, this clonotype was seen many times. This chain's CDR3 is CAISHRGNEQFF. The CDR3 DNA reads TGTGCCATCAGTCACAGGGGCAATGAGCAGTTCTTC. The chain carries TRBV10-3 and TRBJ2-1, with TRBD1 identical over 7 bases. V shed 5 bases, J shed 6 bases, and the junction held 1 base outside the gene matches. There are 12 residues in the CDR3. Germline V CDR1 and CDR2: ENHRY, SYGVKD.

In its sample, this clonotype was seen many times. The V gene is TRBV18, the J gene TRBJ2-7; D might be TRBD1 (5 bases). This CDR3 has 14 residues. Per germline, CDR1 KGHSH and CDR2 LQKENI. V shed 2 bases and J shed 3 bases, with 11 bases lying between them. CDR3 protein: CASSPKGNGYEQYF. The CDR3 nucleotides read TGTGCCAGCTCACCAAAGGGGAACGGCTACGAGCAGTACTTC.

This sequence joins TRBV7-9 and TRBJ2-7; D may be TRBD2 (5 bases). The CDR3 contains 13 residues. Trimming shortened V by 3 bases and J by 6 bases, and 12 bases separated the two germline ends. CDR1 and CDR2 (germline): SEHNR, FQNEAQ (reference sequence). The DNA of the CDR3 is TGTGCCAGCAGCTTTACGGCAGGAGGCGAGCAGTACTTC. Encoded protein: CASSFTAGGEQYF.

This clonotype has ten or more counts. Here the CDR3 DNA reads TGCAGTGCTTCCCGACCCCGCACATACTCCTACGAGCAGTACTTC. The encoded protein is CSASRPRTYSYEQYF. The genes are TRBV20-1 and TRBJ2-7; D uncertain. The CDR3 length is 15 residues. Germline V lookup: CDR1 DFQATT, CDR2 SNEGSKA (reference sequence). The V end lost 5 bases, the J end lost 0 bases, and 17 bases lay between the germline ends.

This clonotype was detected many times. J is TRBJ2-5 and V is TRBV7-8; 10 nucleotides align to TRBD1. The germline CDR1 and CDR2 sequences are SGHVS and FQNEAQ. CDR3 length: 14 amino acids. Trimming removed 6 bases from V and 4 bases from J; junction bases left unmatched: 5. The CDR3 nucleotides read TGTGCCAGCAGGTTGACAGGGGGCAGAGAGACCCAGTACTTC. Translating gives CASRLTGGRETQYF.

There are a few counts of this clonotype. This rearrangement joins TRBV27 to TRBJ2-3, with 7 bases matching TRBD1. The CDR3 spans 14 residues. CDR1 is MNHEY, CDR2 SMNVEV, per germline (reference sequence). Losses at the gene ends were 2 bases for V and 2 bases for J; bases not matched to a gene: 1. The chain's CDR3 is CASSLQGVTDTQYF. CDR3 nucleotides: TGTGCCAGCAGTTTACAGGGGGTCACAGATACGCAGTATTTT.

This clonotype was seen at least ten times. This rearrangement joins TRBV20-1 to TRBJ2-3, with TRBD2 matching 13 bases. The CDR3 contains 14 residues. CDR1 and CDR2 (germline): DFQATT, SNEGSKA (reference sequence). Unmatched junction bases numbered 6, after V lost 5 bases and J lost 7 bases. CDR3 DNA: TGCAGTGCTCCTACTAGCGGGGGGGCCAATACGCAGTATTTT. Its translation is CSAPTSGGANTQYF.

Many counts were recorded for this clonotype. The chain combines TRBV12-3 or TRBV12-4 with TRBJ1-1; a possible D gene is TRBD1 (5 bases). This CDR3 contains 15 residues. Between the trimmed V and J ends, which lost 4 bases and 0 bases, there was a span of 12 bases. The CDR3 spells CASSSGDFMNTEAFF. In nucleotides, the CDR3 is TGTGCCAGCAGTTCGGGGGACTTTATGAACACTGAAGCTTTCTTT.

This clonotype showed up many times. This chain links TRBV7-6 with TRBJ2-7; TRBD1 matches 8 bases. Germline trimming cut 1 base from V and 3 bases from J; bases unmatched to any gene: 8. The CDR3 is 16 amino acids. Germline V CDR1 and CDR2: SGHVS, FNYEAQ. The CDR3 protein is CASSLESSGGSYEQYF. The CDR3, as DNA: TGTGCCAGCAGCTTAGAGAGTTCAGGGGGCAGCTACGAGCAGTACTTC.